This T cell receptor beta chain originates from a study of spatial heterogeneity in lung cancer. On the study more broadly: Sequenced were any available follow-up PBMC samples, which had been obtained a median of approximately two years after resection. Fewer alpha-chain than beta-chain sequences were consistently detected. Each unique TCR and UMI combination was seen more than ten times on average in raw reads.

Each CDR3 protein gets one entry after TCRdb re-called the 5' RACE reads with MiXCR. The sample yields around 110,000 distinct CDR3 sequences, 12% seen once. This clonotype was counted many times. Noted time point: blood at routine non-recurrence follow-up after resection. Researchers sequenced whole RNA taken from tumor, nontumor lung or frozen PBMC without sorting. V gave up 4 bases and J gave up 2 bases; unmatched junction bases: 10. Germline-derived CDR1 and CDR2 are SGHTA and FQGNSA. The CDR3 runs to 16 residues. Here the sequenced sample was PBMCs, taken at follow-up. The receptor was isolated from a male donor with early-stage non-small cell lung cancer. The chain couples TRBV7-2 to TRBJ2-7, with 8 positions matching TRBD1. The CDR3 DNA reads TGTGCCAGCAGCTCCATAGTGACAGGGGAAACCTACGAGCAGTACTTC. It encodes CASSSIVTGETYEQYF.